This T cell receptor beta chain was found in a study of blood T cell repertoires in COVID-19. Whole-study context: Samples representing acute and convalescent COVID-19 were sourced from the United States, Italy and Spain. In each case, the material was cDNA or gDNA derived from T cells, B-cell-depleted T cells, or PBMCs.

Looked up from germline, CDR1 is MDHEN and CDR2 is SYDVKM. The CDR3 is 15 residues long. V dropped 6 bases and J dropped 0 bases, with 11 bases sitting between them. Original processing methods: Reference gene primer amplification yielded estimated nucleated cell counts. The table came from immunoSEQ multiplex PCR; TCRdb's copy has only in-frame clones and leaves some out. The V and J calls and the clone size are those of that table, but D and trimming were determined from the DNA. Among about 76,000 clones listed, over 75% were seen once. The V and J genes are TRBV28 and TRBJ2-2; possible D gene TRBD2, 6 bases. Source material: peripheral blood. This clonotype was sampled from a man aged 45 to 65 with active COVID-19. CDR3 DNA sequence: TGTGCCAGCAGGGCGACTAGGCCGAACACCGGGGAGCTGTTTTTT. Its protein is CASRATRPNTGELFF.